This T cell receptor beta chain was recorded in a study of CD8 T cells in Susac syndrome. Study summary: Each patient with Susac syndrome, at the time of blood draw, was therapy-naive, on corticosteroids, or on intravenous immunoglobulin alone.

As concerns this clonotype: Its antigen is currently unknown.

Random-hexamer reverse transcription was applied to about 0.45 to 1 ug RNA. With immunoSEQ multiplex PCR, TCR beta CDR3 was amplified across 54 Vbeta and 13 Jbeta. TCRdb independently ran MiXCR on the immunoSEQ multiplex PCR reads; one entry per CDR3 protein. The profile shows some 180,000 distinct CDR3 sequences, just under 95% of them singletons. Study-level points and caveats: The CD4+ T cell repertoires in Susac syndrome were not clonally expanded.

Patients with Susac syndrome met the recently defined diagnostic criteria for definite or probable disease. The CDR3 runs 13 residues. V lost 7 bases and J lost 4, with 13 bases in between. Germline lookup yields CDR1 MDHEN and CDR2 SYDVKM. The origin of this receptor is a human donor with Susac syndrome. This chain links TRBV28 with TRBJ1-2; possible D gene TRBD1, 5 bases. The specimen was CD4+ T cells from PBMCs. CDR3 DNA: TGTGCCAGCAACGAGGGGAATTCCTATGGCTACACCTTC. Its protein is CASNEGNSYGYTF.